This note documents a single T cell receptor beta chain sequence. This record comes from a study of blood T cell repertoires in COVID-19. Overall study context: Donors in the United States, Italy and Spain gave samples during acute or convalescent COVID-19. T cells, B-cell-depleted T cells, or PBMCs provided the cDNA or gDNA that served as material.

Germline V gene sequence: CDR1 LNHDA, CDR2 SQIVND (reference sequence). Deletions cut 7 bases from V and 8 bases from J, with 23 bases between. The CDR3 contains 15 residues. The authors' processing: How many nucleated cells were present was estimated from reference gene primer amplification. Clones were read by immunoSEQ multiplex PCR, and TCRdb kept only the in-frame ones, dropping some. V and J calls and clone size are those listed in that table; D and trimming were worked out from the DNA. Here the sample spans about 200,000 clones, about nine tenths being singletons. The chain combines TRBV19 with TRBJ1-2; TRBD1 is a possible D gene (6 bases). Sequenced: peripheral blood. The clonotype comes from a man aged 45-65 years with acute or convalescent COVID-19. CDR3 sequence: CASTPRLGTILGYTF. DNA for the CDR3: TGTGCCAGTACCCCTCGCCTGGGGACAATTCTGGGCTACACCTTC.